This TCR beta chain came from a study of cytomegalovirus exposure and HLA in healthy donors. Regarding the study as a whole: Reports showed the classifier diagnosing cytomegalovirus status with high specificity and sensitivity. Indistinguishable V segments, including TRBV6-2 and TRBV6-3, were excluded.

V shed 4 bases, J shed 5 bases, and the junction held 6 bases outside the gene matches. The CDR3 covers 16 residues. Germline lookup yields CDR1 SGHTA and CDR2 FQGNSA. The primer mix had 60 Vbeta and 13 Jbeta primers. Here immunoSEQ multiplex PCR was the method, and the copy in TCRdb shows in-frame clones only, minus some. The sample carries about 120,000 clones, about 70% recorded once. A note on this clone: Its antigen is as yet unknown.

The sequence came from a human donor in good health. The rearrangement uses TRBV7-2 and TRBJ2-2, with 11 bases that match TRBD1. Sequences were obtained from PBMCs. This CDR3 is CASSWQRDRGTGELFF. The CDR3 nucleotides are TGTGCCAGCAGCTGGCAAAGGGACAGGGGGACCGGGGAGCTGTTTTTT.